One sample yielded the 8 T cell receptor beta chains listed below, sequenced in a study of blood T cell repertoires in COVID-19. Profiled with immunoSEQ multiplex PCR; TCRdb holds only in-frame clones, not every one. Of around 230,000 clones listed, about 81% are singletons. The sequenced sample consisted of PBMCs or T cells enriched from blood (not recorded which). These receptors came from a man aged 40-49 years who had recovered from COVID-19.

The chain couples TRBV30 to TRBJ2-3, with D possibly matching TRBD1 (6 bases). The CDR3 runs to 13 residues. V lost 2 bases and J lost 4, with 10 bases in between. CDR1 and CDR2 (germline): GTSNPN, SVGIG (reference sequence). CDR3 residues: CAWSIRGADTQYF. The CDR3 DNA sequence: TGTGCCTGGAGTATCAGGGGTGCAGATACGCAGTATTTT. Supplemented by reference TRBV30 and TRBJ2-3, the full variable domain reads SQTIHQWPATLVQPVGSPLSLECTVEGTSNPNLYWYRQAAGRGLQLLFYSVGIGQISSEVPQNLSASRPQDRQFILSSKKLLLSDSGFYLCAWSIRGADTQYFGPGTRLTVL.

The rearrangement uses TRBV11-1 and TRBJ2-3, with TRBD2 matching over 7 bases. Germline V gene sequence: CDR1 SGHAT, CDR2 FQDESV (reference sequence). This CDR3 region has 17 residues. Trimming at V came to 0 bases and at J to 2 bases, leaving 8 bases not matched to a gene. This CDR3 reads CASSLALMAGATDTQYF. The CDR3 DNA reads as TGTGCCAGCAGCTTAGCCCTCATGGCGGGAGCCACAGATACGCAGTATTTT.

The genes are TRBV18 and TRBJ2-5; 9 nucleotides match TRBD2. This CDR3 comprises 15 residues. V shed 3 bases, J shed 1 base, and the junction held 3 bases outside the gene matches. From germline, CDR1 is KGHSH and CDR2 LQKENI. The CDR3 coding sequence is TGTGCCAGCTCACCGGGTAGCGGGGGCCAAGAGACCCAGTACTTC. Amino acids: CASSPGSGGQETQYF.

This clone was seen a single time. The CDR3 nucleotides read TGTGCCTGGAGTACAAATCAGGGGTACGAGCAGTACTTC. This encodes CAWSTNQGYEQYF. The rearrangement joins TRBV30 to TRBJ2-7; perhaps TRBD1 as D (6 bases). V was trimmed by 2 bases and J by 4 bases, leaving 12 bases between them. Germline loops: CDR1 GTSNPN, CDR2 SVGIG (reference sequence). CDR3 length equals 13 residues.

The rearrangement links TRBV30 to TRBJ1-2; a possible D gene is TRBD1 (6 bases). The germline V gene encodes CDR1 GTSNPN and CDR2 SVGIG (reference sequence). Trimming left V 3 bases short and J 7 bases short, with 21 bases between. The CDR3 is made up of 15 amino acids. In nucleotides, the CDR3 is TGTGCCTGGAGAGGGAGGGGTACAGGGTTGGGTGGCTACACCTTC. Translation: CAWRGRGTGLGGYTF.

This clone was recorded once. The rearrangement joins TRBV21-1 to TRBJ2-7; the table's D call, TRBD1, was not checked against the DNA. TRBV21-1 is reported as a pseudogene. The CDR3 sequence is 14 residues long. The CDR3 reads CASQRDSPHYEQYF. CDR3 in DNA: TGTGCCAGCCAACGGGACAGCCCCCACTACGAGCAGTACTTC.

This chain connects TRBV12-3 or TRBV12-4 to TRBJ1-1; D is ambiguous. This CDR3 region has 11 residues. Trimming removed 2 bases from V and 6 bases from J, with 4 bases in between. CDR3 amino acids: CASSLQSEAFF. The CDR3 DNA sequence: TGTGCCAGCAGTTTACAGTCTGAAGCTTTCTTT.

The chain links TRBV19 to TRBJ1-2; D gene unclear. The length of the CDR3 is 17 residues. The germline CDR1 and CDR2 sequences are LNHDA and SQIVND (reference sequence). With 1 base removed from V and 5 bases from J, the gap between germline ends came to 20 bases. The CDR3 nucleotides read TGTGCCAGTAGTATAGGTGTCGGGTCCAACGGCCGGTATGGCTACACCTTC. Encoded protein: CASSIGVGSNGRYGYTF. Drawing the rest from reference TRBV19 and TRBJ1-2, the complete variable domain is DGGITQSPKYLFRKEGQNVTLSCEQNLNHDAMYWYRQDPGQGLRLIYYSQIVNDFQKGDIAEGYSVSREKKESFPLTVTSAQKNPTAFYLCASSIGVGSNGRYGYTFGSGTRLTVV.